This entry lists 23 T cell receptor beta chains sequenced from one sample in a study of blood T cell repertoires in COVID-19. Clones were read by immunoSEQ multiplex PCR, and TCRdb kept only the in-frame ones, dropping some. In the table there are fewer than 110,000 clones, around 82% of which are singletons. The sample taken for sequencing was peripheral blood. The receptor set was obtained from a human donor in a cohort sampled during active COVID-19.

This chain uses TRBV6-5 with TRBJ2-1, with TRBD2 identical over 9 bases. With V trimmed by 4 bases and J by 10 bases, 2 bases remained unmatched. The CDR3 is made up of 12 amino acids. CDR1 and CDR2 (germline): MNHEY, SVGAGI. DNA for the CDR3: TGTGCCAGCAGTTCCGGACTAGCGGAGCAGTTCTTC. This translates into CASSSGLAEQFF.

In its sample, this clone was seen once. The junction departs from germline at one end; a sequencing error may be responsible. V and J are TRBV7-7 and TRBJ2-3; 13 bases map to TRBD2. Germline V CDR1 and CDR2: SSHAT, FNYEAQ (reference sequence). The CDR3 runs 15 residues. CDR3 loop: CASSPGLAGVDTQYF. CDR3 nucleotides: TGTGCTAGCAGCCCCGGACTAGCGGGGGTAGATACGCAGTATTTT.

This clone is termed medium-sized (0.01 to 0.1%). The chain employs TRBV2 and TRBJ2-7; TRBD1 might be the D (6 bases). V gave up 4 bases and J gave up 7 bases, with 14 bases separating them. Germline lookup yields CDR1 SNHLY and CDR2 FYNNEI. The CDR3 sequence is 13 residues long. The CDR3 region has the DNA TGTGCCAGCAGTGGGGCAGGGGTGGGGGAGCAGTACGTC. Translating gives CASSGAGVGEQYV.

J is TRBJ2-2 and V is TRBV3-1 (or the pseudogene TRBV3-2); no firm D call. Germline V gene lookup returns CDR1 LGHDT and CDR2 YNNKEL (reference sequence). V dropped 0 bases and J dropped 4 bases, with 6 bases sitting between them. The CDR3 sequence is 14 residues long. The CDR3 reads CASSQEQPTGELFF. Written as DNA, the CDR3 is TGTGCCAGCAGCCAAGAACAGCCCACCGGGGAGCTGTTTTTT.

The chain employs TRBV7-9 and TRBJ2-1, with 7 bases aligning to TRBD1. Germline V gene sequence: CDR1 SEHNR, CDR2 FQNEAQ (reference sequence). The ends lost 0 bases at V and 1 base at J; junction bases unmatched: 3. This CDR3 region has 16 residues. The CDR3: CASSLASGQSYNEQFF. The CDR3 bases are TGTGCCAGCAGCTTAGCGTCGGGACAGTCCTACAATGAGCAGTTCTTC.

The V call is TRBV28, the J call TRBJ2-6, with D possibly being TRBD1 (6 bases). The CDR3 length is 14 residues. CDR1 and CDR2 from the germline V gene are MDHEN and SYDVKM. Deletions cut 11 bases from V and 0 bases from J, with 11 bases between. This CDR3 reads CACCRGSGANVLTF. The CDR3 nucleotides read TGTGCCTGTTGCAGGGGCTCTGGGGCCAACGTCCTGACTTTC. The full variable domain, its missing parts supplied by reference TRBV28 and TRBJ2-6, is DVKVTQSSRYLVKRTGEKVFLECVQDMDHENMFWYRQDPGLGLRLIYFSYDVKMKEKGDIPEGYSVSREKKERFSLILESASTNQTSMYLCACCRGSGANVLTFGAGSRLTVL.

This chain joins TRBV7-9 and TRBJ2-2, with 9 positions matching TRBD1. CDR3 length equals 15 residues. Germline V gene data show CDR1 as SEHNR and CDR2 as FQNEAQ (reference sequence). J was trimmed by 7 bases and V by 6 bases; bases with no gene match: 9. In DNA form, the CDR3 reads TGTGCCAGCAGTACCGGGACAGGGCCTTTCGGGGAGCTGTTTTTT. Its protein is CASSTGTGPFGELFF.

The CDR3 loop is CASRYGRLAGVYEQYF. CDR3 coding DNA: TGTGCCAGCAGGTACGGACGCCTAGCGGGAGTCTACGAGCAGTACTTC. This rearrangement joins TRBV6-2 or TRBV6-3 to TRBJ2-7, with 10 bases matching TRBD2. The germline CDR1 and CDR2 sequences are MNHEY and SVGEGT. The CDR3 runs to 16 residues. V shed 6 bases, J shed 3 bases, and the junction held 11 bases outside the gene matches.

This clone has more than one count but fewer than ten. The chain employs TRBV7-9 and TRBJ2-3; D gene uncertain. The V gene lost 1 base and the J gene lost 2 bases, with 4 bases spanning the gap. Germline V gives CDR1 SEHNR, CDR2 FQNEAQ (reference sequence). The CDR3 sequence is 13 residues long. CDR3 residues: CASSLELTDTQYF. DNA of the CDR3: TGTGCCAGCAGCTTAGAGCTCACAGATACGCAGTATTTT. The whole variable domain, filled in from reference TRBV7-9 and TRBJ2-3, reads DTGVSQNPRHKITKRGQNVTFRCDPISEHNRLYWYRQTLGQGPEFLTYFQNEAQLEKSRLLSDRFSAERPKGSFSTLEIQRTEQGDSAMYLCASSLELTDTQYFGPGTRLTVL.

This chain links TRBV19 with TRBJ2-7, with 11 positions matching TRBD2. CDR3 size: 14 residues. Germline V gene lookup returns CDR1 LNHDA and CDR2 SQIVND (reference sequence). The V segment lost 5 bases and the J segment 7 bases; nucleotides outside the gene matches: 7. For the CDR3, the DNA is TGTGCCAGTAGTTCGAAACTAGCGGGAGTTGAGCAGTACTTC. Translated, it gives CASSSKLAGVEQYF.

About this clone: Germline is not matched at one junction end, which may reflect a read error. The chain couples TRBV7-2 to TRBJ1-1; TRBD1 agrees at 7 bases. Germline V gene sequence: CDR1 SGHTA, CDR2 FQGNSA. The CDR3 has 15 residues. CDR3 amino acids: CAGSLVAGGGTEAFF. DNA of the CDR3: TGTGCCGGCAGCTTAGTCGCAGGGGGTGGCACTGAAGCTTTCTTT.

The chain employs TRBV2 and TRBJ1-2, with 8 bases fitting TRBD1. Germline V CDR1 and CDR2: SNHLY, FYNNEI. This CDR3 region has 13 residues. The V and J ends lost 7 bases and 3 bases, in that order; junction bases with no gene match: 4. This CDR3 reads CASTPDRDYGYTF. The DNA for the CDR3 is TGTGCCAGCACCCCGGACAGGGACTATGGCTACACCTTC.

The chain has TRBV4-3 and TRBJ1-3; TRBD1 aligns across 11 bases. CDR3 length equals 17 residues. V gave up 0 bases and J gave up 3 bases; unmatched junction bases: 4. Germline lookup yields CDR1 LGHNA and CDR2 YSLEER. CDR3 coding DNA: TGCGCCAGCAGCCAAGATACGGACAGGGGGCTTGGAAACACCATATATTTT. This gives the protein CASSQDTDRGLGNTIYF.

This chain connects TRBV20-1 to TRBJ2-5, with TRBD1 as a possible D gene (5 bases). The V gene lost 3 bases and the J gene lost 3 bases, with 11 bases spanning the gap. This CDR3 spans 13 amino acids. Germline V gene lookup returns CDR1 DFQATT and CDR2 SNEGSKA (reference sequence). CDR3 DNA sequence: TGCAGTGCTAGTTTTATGGACAAAGAGACCCAGTACTTC. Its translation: CSASFMDKETQYF.

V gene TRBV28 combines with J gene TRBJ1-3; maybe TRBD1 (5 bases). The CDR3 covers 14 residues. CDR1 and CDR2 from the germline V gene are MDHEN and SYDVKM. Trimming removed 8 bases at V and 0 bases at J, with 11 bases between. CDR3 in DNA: TGTGCCAGCCTTGGACACACCTCTGGAAACACCATATATTTT. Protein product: CASLGHTSGNTIYF.

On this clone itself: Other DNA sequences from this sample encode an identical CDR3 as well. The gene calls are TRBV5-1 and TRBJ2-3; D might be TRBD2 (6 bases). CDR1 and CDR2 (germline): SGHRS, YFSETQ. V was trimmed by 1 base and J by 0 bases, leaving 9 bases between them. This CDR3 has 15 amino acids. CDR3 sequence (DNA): TGCGCCAGCAGCTTGTTGCGGGGTAGCACAGATACGCAGTATTTT. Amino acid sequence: CASSLLRGSTDTQYF.

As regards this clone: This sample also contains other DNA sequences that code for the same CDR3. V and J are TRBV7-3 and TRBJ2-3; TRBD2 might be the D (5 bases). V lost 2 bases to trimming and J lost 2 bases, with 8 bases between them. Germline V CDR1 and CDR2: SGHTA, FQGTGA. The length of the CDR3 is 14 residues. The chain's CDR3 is CASSLAGPTDTQYF. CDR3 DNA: TGTGCCAGCAGCTTAGCGGGCCCCACAGATACGCAGTATTTT.

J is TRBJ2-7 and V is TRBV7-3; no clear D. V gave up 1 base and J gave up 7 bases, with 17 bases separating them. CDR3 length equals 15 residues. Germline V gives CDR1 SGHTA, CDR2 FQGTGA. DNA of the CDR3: TGTGCCAGCAGCTTAAATGGTCTAGACCTCGGGGAGCAGTACTTC. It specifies CASSLNGLDLGEQYF. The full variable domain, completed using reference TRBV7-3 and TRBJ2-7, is GAGVSQTPSNKVTEKGKYVELRCDPISGHTALYWYRQSLGQGPEFLIYFQGTGAADDSGLPNDRFFAVRPEGSVSTLKIQRTERGDSAVYLCASSLNGLDLGEQYFGPGTRLTVT.

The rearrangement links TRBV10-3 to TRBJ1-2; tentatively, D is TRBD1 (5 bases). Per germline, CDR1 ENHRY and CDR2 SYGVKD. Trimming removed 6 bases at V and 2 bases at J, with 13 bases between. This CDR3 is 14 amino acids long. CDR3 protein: CAISLQASNYGYTF. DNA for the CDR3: TGTGCCATCAGCCTACAGGCGTCAAACTATGGCTACACCTTC.

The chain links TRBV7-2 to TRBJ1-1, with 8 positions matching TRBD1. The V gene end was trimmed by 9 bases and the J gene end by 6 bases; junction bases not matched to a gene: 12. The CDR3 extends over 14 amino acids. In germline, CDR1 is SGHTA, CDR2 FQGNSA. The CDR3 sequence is CASQTGGGFPEAFF. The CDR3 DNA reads TGTGCCAGTCAAACAGGGGGGGGATTCCCTGAAGCTTTCTTT.

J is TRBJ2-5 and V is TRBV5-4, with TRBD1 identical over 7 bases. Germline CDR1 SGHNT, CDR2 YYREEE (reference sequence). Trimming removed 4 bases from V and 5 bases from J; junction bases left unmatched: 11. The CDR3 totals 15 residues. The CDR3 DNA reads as TGTGCCAGCAGCGCGAAGATAGGGGGCAAGGAGACCCAGTACTTC. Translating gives CASSAKIGGKETQYF. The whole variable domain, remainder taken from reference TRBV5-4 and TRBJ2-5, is ETGVTQSPTHLIKTRGQQVTLRCSSQSGHNTVSWYQQALGQGPQFIFQYYREEENGRGNFPPRFSGLQFPNYSSELNVNALELDDSALYLCASSAKIGGKETQYFGPGTRLLVL.

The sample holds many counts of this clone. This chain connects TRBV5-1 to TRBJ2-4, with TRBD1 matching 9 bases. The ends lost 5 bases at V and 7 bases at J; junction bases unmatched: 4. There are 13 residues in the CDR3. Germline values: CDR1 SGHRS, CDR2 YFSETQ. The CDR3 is CASSPGTGNIQYF. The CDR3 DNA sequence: TGCGCCAGCAGTCCCGGGACAGGGAACATTCAGTACTTC.

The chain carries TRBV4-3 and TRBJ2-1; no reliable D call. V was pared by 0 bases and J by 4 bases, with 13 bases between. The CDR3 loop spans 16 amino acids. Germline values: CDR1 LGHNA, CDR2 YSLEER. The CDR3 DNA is TGCGCCAGCAGCCAAGAGGGTATAGCAGAATACAATGAGCAGTTCTTC. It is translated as CASSQEGIAEYNEQFF.